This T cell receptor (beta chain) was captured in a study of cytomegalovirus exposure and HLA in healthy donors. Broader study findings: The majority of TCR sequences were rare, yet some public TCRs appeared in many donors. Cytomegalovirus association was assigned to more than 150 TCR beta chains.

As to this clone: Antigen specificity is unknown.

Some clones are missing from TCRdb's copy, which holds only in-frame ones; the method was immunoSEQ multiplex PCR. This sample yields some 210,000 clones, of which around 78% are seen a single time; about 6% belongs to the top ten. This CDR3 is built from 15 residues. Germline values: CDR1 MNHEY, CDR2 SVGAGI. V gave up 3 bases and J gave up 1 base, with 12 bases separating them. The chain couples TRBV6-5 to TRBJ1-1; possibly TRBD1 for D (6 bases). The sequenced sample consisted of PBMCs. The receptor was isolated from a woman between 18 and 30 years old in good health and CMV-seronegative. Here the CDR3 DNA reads TGTGCCAGCAGTTATACAGGGAAGACGAACACTGAAGCTTTCTTT. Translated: CASSYTGKTNTEAFF.